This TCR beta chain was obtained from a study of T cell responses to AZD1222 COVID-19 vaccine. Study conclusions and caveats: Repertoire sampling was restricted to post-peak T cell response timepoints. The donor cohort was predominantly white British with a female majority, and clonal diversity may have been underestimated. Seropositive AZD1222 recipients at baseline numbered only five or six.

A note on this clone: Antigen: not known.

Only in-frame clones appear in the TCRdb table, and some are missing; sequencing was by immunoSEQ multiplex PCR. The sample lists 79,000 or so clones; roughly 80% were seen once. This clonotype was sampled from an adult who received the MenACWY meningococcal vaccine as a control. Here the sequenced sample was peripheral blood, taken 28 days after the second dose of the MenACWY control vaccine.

The CDR3 loop is CASAAGTNYGYTF. CDR3 coding DNA: TGTGCCAGCGCGGCAGGAACTAACTATGGCTACACCTTC. The chain has TRBV2 and TRBJ1-2, with D unclear. This CDR3 comprises 13 residues. Trimming cost V 8 bases and J 0 bases, with 10 bases left between them. Germline assignment: CDR1 SNHLY and CDR2 FYNNEI.